These 13 T cell receptor beta chains were all obtained from the same sample, sequenced in a study of T cell responses to AZD1222 COVID-19 vaccine. This table comes from immunoSEQ multiplex PCR, and its TCRdb copy is limited to in-frame clones, with some not included. The repertoire includes 150,000 or so clones, about 87% of them detected once, and 3% to 3.5% sits in the top ten. The sequencing used peripheral blood, collected on day 0 of AZD1222 vaccination. The receptor source for this set is an adult in good health.

The chain has TRBV2 and TRBJ2-2; TRBD1 matches at 11 bases. This CDR3 has 14 residues. With V trimmed by 6 bases and J by 4 bases, 1 base remained unmatched. Germline-derived CDR1 and CDR2 are SNHLY and FYNNEI. CDR3 loop: CASSGQGATGELFF. The CDR3 DNA follows: TGTGCCAGCAGCGGACAGGGGGCCACCGGGGAGCTGTTTTTT.

CDR3 nucleotides: TGTGCCAGCAGCCCGGGACTAGCGGGGGCTCATATCGGGGAGCTGTTTTTT. Translated, it gives CASSPGLAGAHIGELFF. The rearrangement joins TRBV3-1 (or the pseudogene TRBV3-2) to TRBJ2-2; 14 nucleotides align to TRBD2. V was clipped by 4 bases and J by 7 bases; unmatched bases: 8. Germline V gene data show CDR1 as LGHDT and CDR2 as YNNKEL (reference sequence). There are 17 residues in the CDR3.

This chain uses TRBV9 with TRBJ2-6; no reliable D call. This CDR3 spans 15 amino acids. Germline assignment: CDR1 SGDLS and CDR2 YYNGEE. Trimming stripped 2 bases from V and 0 bases from J, with 6 bases between. CDR3 nucleotides: TGTGCCAGCAGCGTTTGGCACTCTGGGGCCAACGTCCTGACTTTC. Translating gives CASSVWHSGANVLTF.

The chain joins TRBV7-2 to TRBJ2-6, with D perhaps TRBD1 (5 bases). Germline CDR1 and CDR2: SGHTA and FQGNSA. CDR3 size: 15 residues. The V end was cut by 5 bases, the J end by 0 bases, with 8 bases between. CDR3 bases: TGTGCCAGCAGCCCTCAGGGCTCTGGGGCCAACGTCCTGACTTTC. Its protein is CASSPQGSGANVLTF.

This chain connects TRBV19 to TRBJ2-4, with 7 bases lining up with TRBD1. This CDR3 comprises 14 residues. From germline, CDR1 is LNHDA and CDR2 SQIVND (reference sequence). Trimming at V came to 7 bases and at J to 2 bases, leaving 5 bases not matched to a gene. CDR3 bases: TGTGCCAGTACGTACAGGGGATCCAAAAACATTCAGTACTTC. This gives the protein CASTYRGSKNIQYF.

The chain is built from TRBV28 and TRBJ1-4; 7 bases are a match to TRBD1. CDR3 length: 17 residues. V was pared by 4 bases and J by 4 bases, with 12 bases of the junction left unmatched. Germline-derived CDR1 and CDR2 are MDHEN and SYDVKM. In nucleotides, the CDR3 is TGTGCCAGCAGTTCCGCAGGGAGGGGGCATAATAATGAAAAACTGTTTTTT. It translates to CASSSAGRGHNNEKLFF. Full variable domain (outside the CDR3, taken from reference TRBV28 and TRBJ1-4): DVKVTQSSRYLVKRTGEKVFLECVQDMDHENMFWYRQDPGLGLRLIYFSYDVKMKEKGDIPEGYSVSREKKERFSLILESASTNQTSMYLCASSSAGRGHNNEKLFFGSGTQLSVL.

The J gene is TRBJ2-7, the V gene TRBV28, with D unclear. This CDR3 has 12 amino acids. The V end lost 7 bases, the J end lost 1 base, and 8 bases lay between the germline ends. Germline CDR1 MDHEN, CDR2 SYDVKM. The CDR3 is CASTSRSYEQYF. The CDR3 DNA reads as TGTGCCAGCACCAGCAGGTCCTACGAGCAGTACTTC.

CDR3 sequence (DNA): TGTGCCACCAGTGATTTGGAGGACAGGGAGGTTCAGCCCCAGCATTTT. Translated: CATSDLEDREVQPQHF. The chain carries TRBV24-1 and TRBJ1-5; 8 bases map to TRBD1. CDR1 and CDR2 (germline): KGHDR, SFDVKD. The CDR3 consists of 16 residues. With 0 bases clipped from V and 6 bases from J, the junction kept 6 bases outside the gene matches.

The CDR3 nucleotides read TGTGCCAGCAGCCGAGATGACAGGGTCCATGAGCAGTTCTTC. This encodes CASSRDDRVHEQFF. The J gene is TRBJ2-1, the V gene TRBV16, with TRBD1 matching over 7 bases. The ends lost 4 bases at V and 8 bases at J; junction bases unmatched: 8. The CDR3 has 14 residues. CDR1 is KGHSY, CDR2 FQNENV, per germline.

The CDR3 protein is CASSERSGARNTEAFF. CDR3 nucleotides: TGTGCCAGCAGTGAAAGGTCAGGTGCTAGGAACACTGAAGCTTTCTTT. The chain has TRBV2 and TRBJ1-1; D gene ambiguous. V lost 2 bases and J 1 base, leaving 14 bases between the germline ends. The V gene's germline CDR1 is SNHLY and CDR2 FYNNEI. The CDR3 covers 16 residues.

The chain links TRBV9 to TRBJ2-5; TRBD2 is a possible D gene (5 bases). The germline CDR1 and CDR2 sequences are SGDLS and YYNGEE. Deletions cut 3 bases from V and 2 bases from J, with 20 bases between. The CDR3 spans 17 residues. The CDR3 loop is CASSGTSGGHSQETQYF. CDR3 DNA sequence: TGTGCCAGCAGCGGCACGAGCGGCGGGCACTCACAAGAGACCCAGTACTTC.

V and J are TRBV6-2 or TRBV6-3 and TRBJ2-7; D ambiguous. Germline lookup yields CDR1 MNHEY and CDR2 SVGEGT. Trimming stripped 4 bases from V and 2 bases from J, with 15 bases between. The CDR3 loop spans 15 amino acids. The CDR3 loop reads CASSFTSLSPYEQYF. The CDR3 nucleotides are TGTGCCAGCAGTTTCACCTCGCTTTCCCCCTACGAGCAGTACTTC.

The count of this clone is one. This sequence joins TRBV24-1 and TRBJ1-3; the D is unclear. The V gene lost 4 bases and the J gene lost 4 bases, with 7 bases spanning the gap. Germline V lookup: CDR1 KGHDR, CDR2 SFDVKD. The CDR3 is made up of 13 amino acids. The CDR3 protein is CATSDDIGNTIYF. As DNA, the CDR3 is TGTGCCACCAGTGACGACATAGGAAACACCATATATTTT.